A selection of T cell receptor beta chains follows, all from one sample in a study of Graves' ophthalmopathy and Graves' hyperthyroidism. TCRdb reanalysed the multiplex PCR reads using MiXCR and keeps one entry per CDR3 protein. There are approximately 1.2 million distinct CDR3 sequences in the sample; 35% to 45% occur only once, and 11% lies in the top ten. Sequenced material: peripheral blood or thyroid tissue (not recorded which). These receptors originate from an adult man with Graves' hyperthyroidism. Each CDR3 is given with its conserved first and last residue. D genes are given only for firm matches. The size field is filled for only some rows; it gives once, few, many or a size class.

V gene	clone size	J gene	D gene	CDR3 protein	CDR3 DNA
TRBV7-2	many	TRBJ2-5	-	CASSVLTGGLGETQYF	TGTGCCAGCAGCGTGTTGACAGGTGGACTGGGGGAGACCCAGTACTTC
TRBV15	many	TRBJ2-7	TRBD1	CATSRYPRGDREGQYF	TGTGCCACCAGCAGATACCCCAGGGGGGACAGGGAAGGGCAGTACTTC
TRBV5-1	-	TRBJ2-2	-	CASSDWPVNTGELFF	TGCGCCAGCAGCGACTGGCCGGTGAACACCGGGGAGCTGTTTTTT
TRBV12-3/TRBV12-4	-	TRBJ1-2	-	CASKPGVSDYTF	TGTGCCAGCAAACCAGGGGTTTCAGACTACACCTTC
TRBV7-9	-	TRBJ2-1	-	CASSLAVYNEQFF	TGTGCCAGCAGCTTAGCCGTATACAATGAGCAGTTCTTC
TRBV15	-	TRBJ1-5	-	CATSSQDVQGGQPQHF	TGTGCCACCAGCAGCCAAGATGTACAGGGCGGTCAGCCCCAGCATTTT
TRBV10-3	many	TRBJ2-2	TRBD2	CAISASSGPNTGELFF	TGTGCCATCAGTGCCTCTAGCGGCCCGAACACCGGGGAGCTGTTTTTT
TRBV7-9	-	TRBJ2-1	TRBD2	CASSGLAGRNEQFF	TGTGCCAGCTCCGGACTAGCGGGAAGAAATGAGCAGTTCTTC
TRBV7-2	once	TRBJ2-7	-	CASSPLSGRGKSSYEQYF	TGTGCCAGCAGCCCACTATCGGGTCGGGGGAAGAGCTCCTACGAGCAGTACTTC
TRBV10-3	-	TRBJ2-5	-	CASSDEPETQYF	TGTGCCAGCAGTGACGAGCCAGAGACCCAGTACTTC
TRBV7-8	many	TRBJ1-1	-	CASSKVNTEAFF	TGTGCCAGCAGCAAGGTGAACACTGAAGCTTTCTTT
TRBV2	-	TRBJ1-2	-	CARRTEESYGYTF	TGTGCCAGGAGGACAGAAGAGAGCTATGGCTACACCTTC
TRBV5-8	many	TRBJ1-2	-	CASSMGAGSYTF	TGTGCCAGCAGCATGGGGGCCGGGAGCTACACCTTC
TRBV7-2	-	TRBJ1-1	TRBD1	CASSLVGWPGQEAFF	TGTGCCAGCAGCTTAGTCGGGTGGCCGGGACAGGAAGCTTTCTTT
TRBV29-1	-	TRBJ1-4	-	CSSLSSRTATNEKLFF	TGCAGCAGTTTATCGTCCAGGACGGCAACTAATGAAAAACTGTTTTTT
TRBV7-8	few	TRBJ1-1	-	CASSLADSLNTEAFF	TGTGCCAGCAGCTTAGCGGACAGCCTGAACACTGAAGCTTTCTTT
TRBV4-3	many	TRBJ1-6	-	CASSQTRGSPLHF	TGCGCCAGCAGCCAAACAAGAGGTTCACCCCTCCACTTT
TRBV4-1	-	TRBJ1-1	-	CASSQSQGEAFF	TGCGCCAGCAGCCAATCGCAGGGTGAAGCTTTCTTT
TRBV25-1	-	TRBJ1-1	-	CASSEGRSVGNTEAFF	TGTGCCAGCAGTGAAGGGCGCTCGGTAGGGAACACTGAAGCTTTCTTT
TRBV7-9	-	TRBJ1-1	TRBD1	CASSSQWTGDTEAFF	TGTGCCAGCAGCTCACAGTGGACAGGGGACACTGAAGCTTTCTTT
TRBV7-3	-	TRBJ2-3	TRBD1	CASSLTGDRGADTQYF	TGTGCCAGCAGCTTAACAGGGGACAGGGGCGCAGATACGCAGTATTTT
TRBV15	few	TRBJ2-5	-	CATSRGKEETQYF	TGTGCCACCAGCAGGGGAAAGGAGGAGACCCAGTACTTC
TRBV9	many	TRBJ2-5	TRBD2	CASSGIAGGPDETQYF	TGTGCCAGCAGCGGTATAGCGGGGGGGCCCGATGAGACCCAGTACTTC
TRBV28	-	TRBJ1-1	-	CASTLHHNRPNTEAFF	TGTGCCAGCACCTTACACCATAACCGACCGAACACTGAAGCTTTCTTT
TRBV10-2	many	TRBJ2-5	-	CASSDKQETQYF	TGCGCCAGCAGTGACAAGCAAGAGACCCAGTACTTC
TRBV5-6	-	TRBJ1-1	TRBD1	CASSFWRTGRGVNTEAFF	TGTGCCAGCAGCTTTTGGAGGACAGGGAGAGGAGTGAACACTGAAGCTTTCTTT
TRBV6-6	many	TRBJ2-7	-	CATRDNYEQYF	TGTGCGACGAGGGACAACTACGAGCAGTACTTC
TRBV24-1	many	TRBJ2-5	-	CATSDSPGETQYF	TGTGCCACCAGTGACTCCCCAGGGGAGACCCAGTACTTC
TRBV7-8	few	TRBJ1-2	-	CASSLYRLRTGNYGYTF	TGTGCCAGCAGTTTATATCGCCTCCGGACGGGTAACTATGGCTACACCTTC
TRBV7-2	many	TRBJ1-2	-	CASSLGRGDGYTF	TGTGCCAGCAGCTTAGGCAGAGGGGATGGCTACACCTTC
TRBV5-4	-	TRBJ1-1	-	CASSLGATALEAFF	TGTGCCAGCAGTTTAGGGGCCACGGCCCTTGAAGCTTTCTTT
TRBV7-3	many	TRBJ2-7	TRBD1	CASSRGQGPYEQYF	TGTGCCAGCAGCCGTGGACAGGGCCCCTACGAGCAGTACTTC
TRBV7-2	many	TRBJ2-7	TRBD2	CASSLDLLAGPTFAYEQYF	TGTGCCAGCAGCTTAGATTTGCTAGCGGGTCCCACATTTGCCTACGAGCAGTACTTC
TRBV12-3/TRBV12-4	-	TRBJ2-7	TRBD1	CASSFRGSVRYEQYF	TGTGCCAGCAGTTTCAGGGGGAGTGTTAGGTACGAGCAGTACTTC
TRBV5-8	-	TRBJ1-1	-	CATTFGTEAFF	TGTGCCACGACGTTCGGAACTGAAGCTTTCTTT
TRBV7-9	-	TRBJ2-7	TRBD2	CASGWLGAGPYEQYF	TGTGCCAGCGGCTGGCTCGGAGCGGGGCCATACGAGCAGTACTTC
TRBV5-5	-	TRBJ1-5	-	CASSLRYRSDSNQPQHF	TGTGCCAGCAGCTTGAGGTACAGGAGCGATAGCAATCAGCCCCAGCATTTT
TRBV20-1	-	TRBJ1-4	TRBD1	CSARSGQGPGLFF	TGCAGTGCTAGGTCCGGACAGGGCCCGGGACTGTTTTTT
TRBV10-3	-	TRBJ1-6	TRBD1	CAISAGTGRDGNSPLHF	TGTGCCATCAGTGCGGGGACAGGCAGGGATGGGAACTCACCCCTCCACTTT
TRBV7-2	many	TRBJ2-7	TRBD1	CAVRDRGYEQYF	TGTGCCGTACGGGACAGAGGGTACGAGCAGTACTTC
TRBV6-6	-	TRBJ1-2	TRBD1	CASRQGQGFGYTF	TGTGCCAGCAGACAGGGACAGGGGTTTGGCTACACCTTC
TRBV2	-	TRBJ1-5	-	CASSEEAYGYSNQPQHF	TGTGCCAGCAGTGAAGAGGCCTATGGGTATAGCAATCAGCCCCAGCATTTT
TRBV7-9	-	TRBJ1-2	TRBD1	CASTSGQNYGYTF	TGTGCCAGCACCTCGGGACAGAACTATGGCTACACCTTC
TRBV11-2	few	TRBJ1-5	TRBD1	CASSLDGQGEWQPQHF	TGTGCCAGCAGCTTAGATGGGCAGGGGGAATGGCAGCCCCAGCATTTT
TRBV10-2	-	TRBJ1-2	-	CASSPQSGTPYGYTF	TGTGCCAGCAGTCCACAATCCGGGACCCCCTATGGCTACACCTTC
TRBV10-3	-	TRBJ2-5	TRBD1	CAISSDRVETQYF	TGTGCCATCAGTTCGGACAGGGTTGAGACCCAGTACTTC
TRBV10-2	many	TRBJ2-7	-	CASSWNSYEQYF	TGCGCCAGCAGTTGGAACTCCTACGAGCAGTACTTC
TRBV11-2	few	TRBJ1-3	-	CASSLAPGRFGNTIYF	TGTGCCAGCAGCTTAGCCCCAGGGCGGTTTGGAAACACCATATATTTT
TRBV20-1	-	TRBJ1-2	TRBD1	CSARDGGQGAAGYTF	TGCAGTGCTAGAGATGGAGGACAGGGGGCGGCAGGCTACACCTTC
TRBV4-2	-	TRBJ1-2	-	CASSQVRSRVNYGYTF	TGTGCCAGCAGCCAAGTAAGGTCCCGCGTTAACTATGGCTACACCTTC
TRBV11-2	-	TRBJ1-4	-	CASSLQGLGNEKLFF	TGTGCCAGCAGCCTCCAGGGTCTAGGTAATGAAAAACTGTTTTTT
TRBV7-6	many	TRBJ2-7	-	CASSAVERAYEQYF	TGTGCCAGCAGCGCCGTGGAGCGGGCCTACGAGCAGTACTTC
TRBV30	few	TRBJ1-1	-	CAWSKGGNTEAFF	TGTGCCTGGAGTAAGGGGGGGAACACTGAAGCTTTCTTT
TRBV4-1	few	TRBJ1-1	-	CASSQDGHEAFF	TGCGCCAGCAGCCAAGATGGGCATGAAGCTTTCTTT